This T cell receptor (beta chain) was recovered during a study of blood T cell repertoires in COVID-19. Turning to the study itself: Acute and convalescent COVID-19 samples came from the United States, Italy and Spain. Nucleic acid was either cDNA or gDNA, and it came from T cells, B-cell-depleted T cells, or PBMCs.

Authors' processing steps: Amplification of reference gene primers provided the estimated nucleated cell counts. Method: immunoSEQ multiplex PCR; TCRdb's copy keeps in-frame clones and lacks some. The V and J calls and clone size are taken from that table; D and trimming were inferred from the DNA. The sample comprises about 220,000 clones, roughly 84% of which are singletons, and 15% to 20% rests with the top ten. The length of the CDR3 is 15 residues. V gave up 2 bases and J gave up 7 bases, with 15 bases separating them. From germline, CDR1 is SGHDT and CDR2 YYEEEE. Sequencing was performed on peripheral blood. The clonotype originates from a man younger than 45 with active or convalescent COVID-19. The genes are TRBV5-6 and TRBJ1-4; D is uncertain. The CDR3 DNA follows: TGTGCCAGCAGCTTCCCGACCGCGGGAAGTGAAAAACTGTTTTTT. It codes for CASSFPTAGSEKLFF.